This paragraph covers one T cell receptor (beta chain) sequence. The data originate from a study of T-cell reconstitution after alpha-beta-depleted transplantation in children. CDR1 LNHDA and CDR2 SQIVND come from the germline V gene (reference sequence). The V and J ends lost 2 bases and 4 bases, in that order; junction bases with no gene match: 11. This CDR3 is built from 18 residues. This sample's TCRbeta library carried unique molecular identifier barcodes. TCRdb called the PCR reads again in MiXCR, with one record for every CDR3 protein. The table lists approximately 590,000 distinct CDR3 sequences, 8% to 11% of them singletons.

The chain employs TRBV19 and TRBJ2-5, with 12 bases matching TRBD1. This receptor was taken from a human donor who donated a stem cell graft to a child with acute myeloid leukemia. This material consisted of PBMCs from the stem cell graft donor, taken from the stem cell graft. CDR3 sequence: CASSILGQGAKFGETQYF. The CDR3 nucleotides read TGTGCCAGTAGTATATTGGGACAGGGGGCGAAGTTCGGAGAGACCCAGTACTTC.